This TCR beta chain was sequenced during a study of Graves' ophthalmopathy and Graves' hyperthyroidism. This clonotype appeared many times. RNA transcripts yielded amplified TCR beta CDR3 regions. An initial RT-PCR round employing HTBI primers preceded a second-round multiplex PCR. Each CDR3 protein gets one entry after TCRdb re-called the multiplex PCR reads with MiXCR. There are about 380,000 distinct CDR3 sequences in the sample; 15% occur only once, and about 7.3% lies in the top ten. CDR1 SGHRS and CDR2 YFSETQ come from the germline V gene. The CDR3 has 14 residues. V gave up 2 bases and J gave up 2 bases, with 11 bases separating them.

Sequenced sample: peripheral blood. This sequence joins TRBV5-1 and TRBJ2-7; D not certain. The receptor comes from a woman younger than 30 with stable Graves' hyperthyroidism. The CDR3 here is CASSLTGKTYEQYF. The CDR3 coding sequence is TGCGCCAGCAGCTTAACTGGGAAAACCTACGAGCAGTACTTC.